These T cell receptor beta chains were read from a single sample in a study of human T cells and chemical hapten exposure. From the RACE reads, TCRdb called clonotypes with MiXCR, one entry per CDR3 protein. The table lists some 200,000 distinct CDR3 sequences, 20% to 25% of them singletons, with about 6.7% in the top ten. The sample consisted of whole blood, taken in connection with sensitization to the hapten diphenylcyclopropenone (DPC). These receptors were obtained from a woman aged 50 to 60 with alopecia areata. Some clones in this sample may be carry-over from other donors' samples. Each CDR3 is given with its conserved first and last residue. Each record gives: V gene, clone size, J gene, D gene, CDR3 protein, CDR3 DNA. The D gene is left open where the match is weak. Expanded clones are given a class, and other clones once, few, many or no size at all.

V: TRBV29-1; size: many; J: TRBJ2-7; D: TRBD2; CDR3: CSGGLAEYEQYF; DNA: TGCAGCGGTGGACTAGCGGAGTACGAGCAGTACTTC
V: TRBV14; size: .; J: TRBJ2-2; D: .; CDR3: CASSQERPGTNTGELFF; DNA: TGTGCCAGCAGCCAAGAAAGGCCGGGGACGAACACCGGGGAGCTGTTTTTT
V: TRBV11-2; size: .; J: TRBJ1-4; D: .; CDR3: CASSPLIGLGEKLFF; DNA: TGTGCCAGCAGCCCCTTGATCGGGTTGGGGGAAAAACTGTTTTTT
V: TRBV5-1; size: .; J: TRBJ1-2; D: .; CDR3: CASSYDHSNYTF; DNA: TGCGCCAGCAGCTACGACCACAGCAATTACACCTTC
V: TRBV29-1; size: few; J: TRBJ2-1; D: .; CDR3: CQVNGSPNEQFF; DNA: TGTCAAGTCAACGGGAGCCCCAATGAGCAGTTCTTC
V: TRBV7-2; size: .; J: TRBJ2-7; D: .; CDR3: CASSLLPELNEQYF; DNA: TGTGCCAGCAGCTTACTGCCGGAGCTTAACGAGCAGTACTTC
V: TRBV12-3/TRBV12-4; size: many; J: TRBJ2-3; D: .; CDR3: CASSFRGDTQYF; DNA: TGTGCCAGCAGTTTTCGTGGAGATACGCAGTATTTT
V: TRBV12-3/TRBV12-4; size: many; J: TRBJ2-7; D: .; CDR3: CASSSPYEQYF; DNA: TGTGCCAGCAGCTCCCCTTACGAGCAGTACTTC
V: TRBV9; size: few; J: TRBJ2-1; D: TRBD2; CDR3: CASSASGSYNEQFF; DNA: TGTGCCAGCAGCGCCAGCGGGAGCTACAATGAGCAGTTCTTC
V: TRBV2; size: few; J: TRBJ1-6; D: .; CDR3: CASSAEGSSPLHF; DNA: TGTGCCAGCAGTGCTGAGGGGTCTTCACCCCTCCACTTT
V: TRBV7-2; size: few; J: TRBJ2-5; D: TRBD1; CDR3: CASSSWTGQETQYF; DNA: TGTGCCAGCAGCTCTTGGACAGGCCAAGAGACCCAGTACTTC
V: TRBV4-1; size: many; J: TRBJ2-7; D: .; CDR3: CASSDLGERYEQYF; DNA: TGCGCCAGCAGCGACTTAGGGGAGAGGTACGAGCAGTACTTC
V: TRBV6-1; size: few; J: TRBJ1-1; D: .; CDR3: CASSSSGTPAFF; DNA: TGTGCCAGCAGTTCCTCCGGGACCCCGGCTTTCTTT
V: TRBV20-1; size: few; J: TRBJ2-7; D: .; CDR3: CSAGRGLAYEQYF; DNA: TGCAGTGCGGGGCGGGGGCTAGCCTACGAGCAGTACTTC
V: TRBV9; size: few; J: TRBJ2-1; D: .; CDR3: CASSAEDRPSGVQFF; DNA: TGTGCCAGCAGCGCCGAAGACAGACCCTCGGGTGTGCAGTTCTTC
V: TRBV5-1; size: .; J: TRBJ2-1; D: TRBD2; CDR3: CASSLEASGYNGQFF; DNA: TGCGCCAGCAGCTTGGAGGCTAGCGGATACAATGGGCAGTTCTTC
V: TRBV20-1; size: .; J: TRBJ2-1; D: TRBD2; CDR3: CSARRLAGTNNEQFF; DNA: TGCAGTGCTAGACGGCTAGCGGGGACGAACAATGAGCAGTTCTTC
V: TRBV6-2/TRBV6-3; size: .; J: TRBJ1-2; D: .; CDR3: CASSYVQGLSGYTF; DNA: TGTGCCAGCAGTTACGTCCAGGGGTTATCTGGCTACACCTTC
V: TRBV5-1; size: .; J: TRBJ2-7; D: TRBD1; CDR3: CASSLIQGGSYEQYF; DNA: TGCGCCAGCAGCTTGATACAGGGGGGTTCCTACGAGCAGTACTTC
V: TRBV7-8; size: few; J: TRBJ1-1; D: .; CDR3: CASSLRHMGLNTEAFF; DNA: TGTGCCAGCAGCTTACGTCATATGGGCCTCAACACTGAAGCTTTCTTT
V: TRBV3-1; size: .; J: TRBJ2-1; D: TRBD2; CDR3: CASSQDTGGYNEQFF; DNA: TGTGCCAGCAGCCAAGACACGGGAGGCTACAATGAGCAGTTCTTC
V: TRBV3-1; size: .; J: TRBJ2-7; D: .; CDR3: CASSQVSAYEQYF; DNA: TGTGCCAGCAGCCAAGTGTCAGCTTACGAGCAGTACTTC
V: TRBV6-1; size: few; J: TRBJ2-1; D: .; CDR3: CASSEFVGSGLEKFF; DNA: TGTGCCAGCAGTGAGTTTGTGGGTTCGGGATTAGAGAAGTTCTTC
V: TRBV20-1; size: few; J: TRBJ2-2; D: .; CDR3: CSARGGARHRANTGELFF; DNA: TGCAGTGCTAGAGGGGGCGCTCGCCACCGAGCGAACACCGGGGAGCTGTTTTTT
V: TRBV30; size: .; J: TRBJ1-3; D: .; CDR3: CAWSIGSSGNTIYF; DNA: TGTGCCTGGAGTATAGGGTCTTCGGGAAACACCATATATTTT
V: TRBV7-2; size: .; J: TRBJ2-2; D: TRBD1; CDR3: CASSLDRGSRELFF; DNA: TGTGCCAGCAGCTTGGACAGGGGTTCTAGGGAGCTGTTTTTT
V: TRBV18; size: .; J: TRBJ2-3; D: TRBD2; CDR3: CASSPWTSGIGDTQYF; DNA: TGTGCCAGCTCACCATGGACTAGCGGGATAGGAGATACGCAGTATTTT
V: TRBV2; size: few; J: TRBJ1-5; D: .; CDR3: CASTEAPYSNQPQHF; DNA: TGTGCCAGCACTGAAGCCCCTTATAGCAATCAGCCCCAGCATTTT
V: TRBV12-3/TRBV12-4; size: .; J: TRBJ1-1; D: .; CDR3: CASSHRGGANTEAFF; DNA: TGTGCCAGCAGTCATCGAGGAGGGGCGAACACTGAAGCTTTCTTT